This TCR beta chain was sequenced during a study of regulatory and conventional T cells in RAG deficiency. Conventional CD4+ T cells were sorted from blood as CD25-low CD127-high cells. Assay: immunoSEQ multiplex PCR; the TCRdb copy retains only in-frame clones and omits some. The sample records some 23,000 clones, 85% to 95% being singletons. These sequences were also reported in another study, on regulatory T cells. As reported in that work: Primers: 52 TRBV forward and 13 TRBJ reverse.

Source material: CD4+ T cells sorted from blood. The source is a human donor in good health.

CDR3 sequence: CASNQDRGHGQPQHF. The CDR3, as DNA: TGTGCCAGTAACCAGGACAGGGGGCATGGTCAGCCCCAGCATTTT. The V gene is TRBV19, the J gene TRBJ1-5, with 11 bases aligning to TRBD1. Per germline, CDR1 LNHDA and CDR2 SQIVND (reference sequence). This CDR3 spans 15 amino acids. With 7 bases clipped from V and 6 bases from J, the junction kept 8 bases outside the gene matches.